This TCR beta chain was sequenced in a study of vaccination and CD4 T cells after COVID-19. The overall study: Each individual in the study obtained two doses of BNT162b2 or mRNA-1273 vaccine.

For this clonotype: Its specificity is unknown.

The CDR3 extends over 15 amino acids. Trimming left V 6 bases short and J 2 bases short, with 14 bases between. Sequencing of the DNA from cultured CD4+ T cells was carried out with the Oncomine TCR Beta short-read assay. TCRdb redid the calling of the PCR reads with MiXCR, one entry per CDR3 protein. This table has some 4,300 distinct CDR3 sequences, around 21% appearing once. Specified treatment: roughly 10-day PBMC culture with coronavirus spike peptide pools or control peptides (ViraFEST assay). The sequence was collected from a human donor who had recovered from COVID-19. This chain links TRBV12-3 or TRBV12-4 with TRBJ2-1; perhaps TRBD1 as D (5 bases). Sequencing was performed on CD4+ T cells from blood, cultured in vitro. In DNA, the CDR3 is TGTGCCAGCAGCTGGGGCCCTTCAACCTACAATGAGCAGTTCTTC. Translation: CASSWGPSTYNEQFF.